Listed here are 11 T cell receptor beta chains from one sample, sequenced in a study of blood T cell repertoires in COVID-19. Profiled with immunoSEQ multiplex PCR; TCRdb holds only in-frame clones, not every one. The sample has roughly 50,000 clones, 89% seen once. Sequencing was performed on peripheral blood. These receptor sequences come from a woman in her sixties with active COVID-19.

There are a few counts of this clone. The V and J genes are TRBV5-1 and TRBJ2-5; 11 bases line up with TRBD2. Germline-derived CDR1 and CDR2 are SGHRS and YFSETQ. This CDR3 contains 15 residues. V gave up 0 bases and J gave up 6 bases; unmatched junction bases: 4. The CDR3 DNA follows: TGCGCCAGCAGCTTGGTAACTAGCGGGGGTCAGACCCAGTACTTC. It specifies CASSLVTSGGQTQYF.

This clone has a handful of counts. CDR3 sequence reads: CASSVGTGGPSPLHF. In DNA, the CDR3 is TGTGCCAGCAGTGTTGGGACGGGAGGCCCCTCACCCCTCCACTTT. The rearrangement uses TRBV25-1 and TRBJ1-6; the D gene is possibly TRBD1 (5 bases). Trimming took off 4 bases at V and 10 bases at J, with 17 bases between the two ends. The CDR3 has 15 amino acids. Germline assignment: CDR1 MGHDK and CDR2 SYGVNS.

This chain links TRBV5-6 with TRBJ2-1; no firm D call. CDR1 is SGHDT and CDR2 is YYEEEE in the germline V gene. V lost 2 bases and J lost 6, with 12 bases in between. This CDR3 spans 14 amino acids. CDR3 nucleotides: TGTGCCAGCAGCTTAAGTCAGGCGAGCAATGAGCAGTTCTTC. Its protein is CASSLSQASNEQFF.

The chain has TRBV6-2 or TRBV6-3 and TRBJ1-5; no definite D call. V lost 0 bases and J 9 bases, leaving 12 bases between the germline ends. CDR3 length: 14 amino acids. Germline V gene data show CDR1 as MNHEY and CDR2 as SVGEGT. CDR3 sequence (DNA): TGTGCCAGCAGTTACTCGAACTTTAGTCCGCCCCAGCATTTT. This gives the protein CASSYSNFSPPQHF.

This CDR3 is CASSMTGNYGYTF. The DNA for the CDR3 is TGTGCCAGCAGTATGACAGGAAACTATGGCTACACCTTC. The chain combines TRBV27 with TRBJ1-2; D perhaps matches TRBD1 (6 bases). V was trimmed by 5 bases and J by 2 bases, leaving 9 bases between them. This CDR3 is 13 amino acids long. From germline, CDR1 is MNHEY and CDR2 SMNVEV (reference sequence).

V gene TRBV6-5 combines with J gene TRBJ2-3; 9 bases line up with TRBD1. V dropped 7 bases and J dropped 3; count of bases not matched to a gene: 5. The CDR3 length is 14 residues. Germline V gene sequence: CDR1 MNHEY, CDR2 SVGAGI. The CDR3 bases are TGTGCCAGCAAAGACAGGGGGGAAACAGATACGCAGTATTTT. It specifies CASKDRGETDTQYF.

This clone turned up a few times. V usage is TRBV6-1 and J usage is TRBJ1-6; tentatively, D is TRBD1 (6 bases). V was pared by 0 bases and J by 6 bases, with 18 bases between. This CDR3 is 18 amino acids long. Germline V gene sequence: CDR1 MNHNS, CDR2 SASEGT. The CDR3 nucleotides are TGTGCCAGCAGTGAAGCGCTCATGGGGGCCGGAATTAATTCACCCCTCCACTTT. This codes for CASSEALMGAGINSPLHF.

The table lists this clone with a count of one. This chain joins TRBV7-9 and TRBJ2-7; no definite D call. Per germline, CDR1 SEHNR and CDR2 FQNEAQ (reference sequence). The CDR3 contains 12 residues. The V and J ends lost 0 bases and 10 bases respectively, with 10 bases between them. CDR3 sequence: CASSLAQAGQYF. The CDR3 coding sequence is TGTGCCAGCAGCTTAGCTCAGGCTGGCCAGTACTTC.

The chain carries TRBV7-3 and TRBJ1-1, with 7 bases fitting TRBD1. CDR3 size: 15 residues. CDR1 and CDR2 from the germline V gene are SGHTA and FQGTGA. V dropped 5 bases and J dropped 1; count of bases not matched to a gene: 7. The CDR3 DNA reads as TGTGCCAGCAGCCAAACGACAGGGAGGAACACTGAAGCTTTCTTT. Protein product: CASSQTTGRNTEAFF.

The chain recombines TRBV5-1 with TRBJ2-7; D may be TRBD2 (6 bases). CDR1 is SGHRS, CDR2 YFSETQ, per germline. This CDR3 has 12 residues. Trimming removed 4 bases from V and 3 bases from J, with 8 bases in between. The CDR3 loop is CASSPEGYEQYF. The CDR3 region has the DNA TGCGCCAGCAGCCCGGAGGGCTACGAGCAGTACTTC.

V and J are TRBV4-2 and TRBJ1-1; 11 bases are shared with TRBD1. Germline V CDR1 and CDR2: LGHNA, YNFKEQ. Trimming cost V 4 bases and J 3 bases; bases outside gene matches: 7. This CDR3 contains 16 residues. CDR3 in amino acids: CASSPGTGGRDTEAFF. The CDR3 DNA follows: TGTGCCAGCAGCCCCGGGACAGGGGGAAGGGACACTGAAGCTTTCTTT.